The 7 T cell receptor beta chains below all came from one sample that was sequenced in a study of blood T cell repertoires in COVID-19. Sequencing was performed with immunoSEQ multiplex PCR; in TCRdb, only in-frame clones are kept and a portion is missing. The table lists 380,000 or so clones, 75% to 90% of them singletons. Input material: peripheral blood. These receptors were collected from a woman aged 55-69 years with COVID-19, enrolled during active disease.

J is TRBJ1-2 and V is TRBV9; D is unresolved. Per the germline V gene, CDR1 is SGDLS and CDR2 is YYNGEE. V gave up 3 bases and J gave up 4 bases, with 13 bases separating them. The CDR3 runs to 14 residues. CDR3 DNA: TGTGCCAGCAGCGACCCCGCCGAGCCCTATGGCTACACCTTC. It is translated as CASSDPAEPYGYTF.

The V call is TRBV12-2, the J call TRBJ2-4; the D call in the table, TRBD1, was not verified against the DNA. TRBV12-2 is described as a pseudogene. CDR3 size: 14 residues. The CDR3 DNA reads TGTGCAAGTCGCTTAGACAGTTCCAAAAACATTCAGTACTTC. Protein sequence: CASRLDSSKNIQYF.

The V and J genes are TRBV7-8 and TRBJ2-2; possible D gene TRBD1, 5 bases. This CDR3 comprises 16 residues. V shed 2 bases and J shed 2 bases, with 12 bases lying between them. The V gene's germline CDR1 is SGHVS and CDR2 FQNEAQ. CDR3 in DNA: TGTGCCAGCAGCTTATCAGGGCAGGCCAACACCGGGGAGCTGTTTTTT. This translates into CASSLSGQANTGELFF.

V and J are TRBV10-3 and TRBJ2-1; perhaps TRBD2 as D (6 bases). CDR3 size: 14 residues. Per germline, CDR1 ENHRY and CDR2 SYGVKD. The CDR3 DNA sequence: TGTCTCAAACTAACTAGCCCTTACCTCCATGAGCAGTTCTTC. This translates into CLKLTSPYLHEQFF.

The chain joins TRBV5-6 to TRBJ1-5; TRBD1 aligns across 10 bases. The J segment lost 4 bases and the V segment lost 4 bases, leaving 5 bases of the junction unmatched. Germline V gene data show CDR1 as SGHDT and CDR2 as YYEEEE. CDR3 length: 15 residues. The CDR3 spells CASSRGQGLNQPQHF. CDR3 coding DNA: TGTGCCAGCAGCAGGGGACAGGGGCTAAATCAGCCCCAGCATTTT.

Turning to this clone: Sequence at one end of the junction differs from germline and may be a read error. The chain's CDR3 is CASIEGGSNTEAFF. The DNA of the CDR3 is TGTGCCAGCATTGAAGGGGGCTCGAACACTGAAGCTTTCTTT. V and J are TRBV6-1 and TRBJ1-1; 7 bases line up with TRBD1. This CDR3 spans 14 amino acids. Germline CDR1 is MNHNS and CDR2 is SASEGT.

The chain has TRBV19 and TRBJ2-6, with D perhaps TRBD2 (6 bases). In germline, CDR1 is LNHDA, CDR2 SQIVND (reference sequence). V gave up 7 bases and J gave up 0 bases, with 7 bases separating them. The CDR3 consists of 14 residues. In DNA form, the CDR3 reads TGTGCCAGTACCGGGGGCTCTGGGGCCAACGTCCTGACTTTC. As protein: CASTGGSGANVLTF.